These T cell receptor beta chains were read from a single sample in a study of shared clonotypes between healthy human individuals. This table comes from immunoSEQ multiplex PCR, and its TCRdb copy is limited to in-frame clones, with some not included. The sample carries some 2,500,000 clones, over 85% recorded once. Sequenced material: naive CD4+ T cells from PBMCs. These receptors were obtained from a man younger than 30 in good health. Some clones in this sample may be carry-over from other donors' samples. CDR3s include the opening cysteine and the closing phenylalanine or tryptophan. A D gene is named only where the DNA matches it firmly. Size values are once, few and many counts, or a class for expanded clones, and some rows have none.

V gene	D gene	clone size	J gene	CDR3 protein	CDR3 DNA
TRBV5-1	TRBD1	NA	TRBJ1-2	CASSRTGLDYGYTF	TGCGCCAGCAGCCGGACAGGGTTGGACTATGGCTACACCTTC
TRBV2	NA	NA	TRBJ2-2	CASIGASVNTGELFF	TGTGCCAGCATCGGGGCTAGCGTAAACACCGGGGAGCTGTTTTTT
TRBV5-1	NA	NA	TRBJ1-4	CASSLSGDATNEKLFF	TGCGCCAGCAGCTTGTCAGGGGATGCAACTAATGAAAAACTGTTTTTT
TRBV7-8	TRBD1	NA	TRBJ2-7	CASSLGDRGPLEQYF	TGTGCCAGCAGCTTAGGGGACAGGGGGCCCCTGGAGCAGTACTTC
TRBV6-5	NA	NA	TRBJ1-1	CASRYGALNTEAFF	TGTGCCAGCAGGTATGGGGCTCTGAACACTGAAGCTTTCTTT
TRBV19	NA	NA	TRBJ2-7	CASSSQGENEQYF	TGTGCCAGTAGTTCGCAGGGAGAAAACGAGCAGTACTTC
TRBV25-1	NA	once	TRBJ1-3	CASSWGSSGNTIYF	TGTGCCAGCAGTTGGGGGAGCTCTGGAAACACCATATATTTT
TRBV5-1	NA	NA	TRBJ1-4	CASSPGQQAASEKLFF	TGCGCCAGCAGCCCTGGCCAGCAGGCTGCATCTGAAAAACTGTTTTTT
TRBV9	NA	once	TRBJ2-7	CASSVDTGGDEQYF	TGTGCCAGCAGCGTCGACACCGGCGGGGACGAGCAGTACTTC
TRBV5-1	NA	NA	TRBJ1-5	CASSTDSNQPQHF	TGCGCCAGCAGCACAGACTCCAATCAGCCCCAGCATTTT
TRBV19	NA	NA	TRBJ2-5	CASNPRRGIGAQYF	TGTGCCAGTAACCCCCGGAGGGGTATCGGGGCCCAGTACTTC
TRBV4-2	NA	NA	TRBJ2-7	CASSLGGARYEQYF	TGTGCCAGCAGCTTGGGGGGGGCTAGGTACGAGCAGTACTTC
TRBV2	TRBD2	once	TRBJ2-7	CASSPGTSGRDEQYF	TGTGCCAGCAGCCCCGGGACTAGCGGGAGGGACGAGCAGTACTTC
TRBV5-6	NA	NA	TRBJ1-2	CASSRQGGPDYGYTF	TGTGCCAGCAGCAGGCAGGGTGGACCTGACTATGGCTACACCTTC
TRBV2	NA	NA	TRBJ1-2	CATSSGSGFGYTF	TGTGCCACCAGCTCCGGAAGTGGCTTCGGCTACACCTTC
TRBV28	TRBD1	NA	TRBJ1-1	CASSRPRGTEAFF	TGTGCCAGCAGCCGCCCCAGGGGGACTGAAGCTTTCTTT
TRBV28	TRBD2	NA	TRBJ2-3	CASTPGLAGGWAKDTQYF	TGTGCCAGCACTCCGGGACTAGCGGGAGGGTGGGCCAAAGATACGCAGTATTTT
TRBV6-5	TRBD1	NA	TRBJ2-1	CASSYSTGMSYNEQFF	TGTGCCAGCAGTTACTCGACAGGGATGTCCTACAATGAGCAGTTCTTC
TRBV11-2	TRBD2	once	TRBJ2-1	CASRLTLAASYNEQFF	TGTGCCAGCAGGTTAACACTAGCGGCCTCCTACAATGAGCAGTTCTTC
TRBV5-1	NA	NA	TRBJ2-5	CASSPEGHTGTQYF	TGCGCCAGCAGCCCGGAGGGCCACACAGGGACCCAGTACTTC
TRBV5-1	NA	NA	TRBJ2-1	CASSLEQIFYNEQFF	TGCGCCAGCAGCTTGGAACAGATTTTTTACAATGAGCAGTTCTTC
TRBV11-2	TRBD2	NA	TRBJ2-1	CASSLVGLAGYNEQFF	TGTGCCAGCAGCTTAGTGGGACTAGCGGGGTACAATGAGCAGTTCTTC
TRBV5-1	NA	NA	TRBJ2-4	CASSFGPGGAKNIQYF	TGCGCCAGCAGCTTCGGGCCCGGTGGGGCCAAAAACATTCAGTACTTC
TRBV10-2	TRBD1	once	TRBJ2-3	CASRLDRGGDTQYF	TGCGCCAGCAGATTGGACAGGGGTGGTGATACGCAGTATTTT
TRBV14	NA	NA	TRBJ2-7	CASSRPDSYEQYF	TGTGCCAGCAGCCGACCGGACAGCTACGAGCAGTACTTC
TRBV28	NA	once	TRBJ1-4	CASSLSGGVELFF	TGTGCCAGCAGTTTATCGGGAGGGGTTGAACTGTTTTTT
TRBV19	NA	NA	TRBJ2-4	CASGLSNIQYF	TGTGCCAGTGGCCTCTCAAACATTCAGTACTTC
TRBV7-6	NA	NA	TRBJ2-3	CASSSRGQGGADTQYF	TGTGCCAGCAGCTCCCGGGGGCAAGGCGGGGCAGATACGCAGTATTTT
TRBV25-1	TRBD2	NA	TRBJ2-3	CASQREWGDTQYF	TGTGCCAGCCAGCGGGAGTGGGGAGATACGCAGTATTTT
TRBV15	TRBD2	NA	TRBJ2-3	CATSRDRLAGGTDTQYF	TGTGCCACCAGCAGAGATCGACTAGCGGGGGGCACAGATACGCAGTATTTT
TRBV2	NA	NA	TRBJ2-2	CASRGAWPATGELFF	TGTGCCAGCAGGGGGGCCTGGCCCGCCACCGGGGAGCTGTTTTTT
TRBV28	NA	NA	TRBJ1-6	CASSFLEEGSPLHF	TGTGCCAGCAGTTTTTTAGAGGAAGGTTCACCCCTCCACTTT
TRBV5-1	NA	NA	TRBJ2-1	CASSLMRREDEQFF	TGCGCCAGCAGCTTAATGCGGAGGGAAGACGAGCAGTTCTTC
TRBV28	NA	few	TRBJ1-5	CASSFPHQPQHF	TGTGCCAGCAGTTTTCCGCATCAGCCCCAGCATTTT
TRBV7-8	NA	NA	TRBJ1-5	CASTPAGGNQPQHF	TGTGCCAGCACCCCAGCCGGGGGGAATCAGCCCCAGCATTTT
TRBV5-1	NA	once	TRBJ2-1	CASSLGPWDRYNEQFF	TGCGCCAGCAGCTTGGGTCCGTGGGACCGCTACAATGAGCAGTTCTTC
TRBV14	NA	NA	TRBJ2-7	CASSHNLYEQYF	TGTGCCAGCAGCCACAACTTGTACGAGCAGTACTTC
TRBV9	TRBD2	NA	TRBJ2-7	CASSPDLGLAGEETEQYF	TGTGCCAGCAGCCCCGACCTGGGACTAGCGGGAGAGGAAACCGAGCAGTACTTC
TRBV19	TRBD1	NA	TRBJ2-3	CASSIRDRRTDTQYF	TGTGCCAGTAGTATTCGGGACAGACGCACAGATACGCAGTATTTT
TRBV28	NA	NA	TRBJ1-4	CASSSRGEKLFF	TGTGCCAGCAGCTCCCGCGGCGAAAAACTGTTTTTT
TRBV30	NA	NA	TRBJ1-5	CAWSDSQGQPQHF	TGTGCCTGGAGTGATAGCCAGGGACAGCCCCAGCATTTT
TRBV5-8	NA	NA	TRBJ2-1	CASSSDGGGSHEQFF	TGTGCCAGCAGCTCTGACGGAGGAGGTTCCCATGAGCAGTTCTTC
TRBV4-1	NA	NA	TRBJ1-1	CASSQTYMNTEAFF	TGCGCCAGCAGCCAAACGTACATGAACACTGAAGCTTTCTTT
TRBV4-2	TRBD2	once	TRBJ2-3	CASSSQGTGGGRDTQYF	TGTGCCAGCAGCTCTCAGGGGACGGGAGGGGGAAGAGATACGCAGTATTTT
TRBV28	NA	NA	TRBJ1-4	CASSLRDFLFF	TGTGCCAGCAGTTTAAGGGATTTTCTGTTTTTT
TRBV5-1	TRBD1	NA	TRBJ1-2	CASSWGIAGGEAGGYTF	TGCGCCAGCAGCTGGGGAATCGCAGGGGGCGAGGCTGGTGGCTACACCTTC
TRBV5-1	TRBD1	NA	TRBJ2-7	CASSPPRTGENYEQYF	TGCGCCAGCAGCCCACCCCGGACAGGAGAGAACTACGAGCAGTACTTC
TRBV2	NA	NA	TRBJ1-1	CASSESEGPSEAFF	TGTGCCAGCAGTGAATCGGAGGGTCCCTCTGAAGCTTTCTTT
TRBV29-1	NA	NA	TRBJ2-1	CSVARVAYNEQFF	TGCAGCGTTGCCAGGGTCGCCTACAATGAGCAGTTCTTC
TRBV27	TRBD2	NA	TRBJ2-7	CASSSGGTTWAEQYF	TGTGCCAGCAGCTCGGGGGGGACCACATGGGCGGAGCAGTACTTC
TRBV5-1	NA	NA	TRBJ2-5	CASSFTPPETQYF	TGCGCCAGCAGCTTTACCCCACCGGAGACCCAGTACTTC
TRBV5-4	TRBD2	NA	TRBJ2-5	CASSLATSGKETQYF	TGTGCCAGCAGCTTGGCGACTAGCGGGAAAGAGACCCAGTACTTC
TRBV5-6	NA	once	TRBJ1-1	CASSLRSTMNTEAFF	TGTGCCAGCAGCTTGCGGTCAACCATGAACACTGAAGCTTTCTTT
TRBV7-9	TRBD1	NA	TRBJ1-3	CASSPWTGFGNTIYF	TGTGCCAGCAGCCCCTGGACAGGGTTCGGAAACACCATATATTTT
TRBV5-4	TRBD1	NA	TRBJ1-2	CASSAGTGGGYTF	TGTGCCAGCAGCGCCGGGACAGGGGGAGGCTACACCTTC
TRBV29-1	NA	NA	TRBJ1-2	CSVAPNRATNYGYTF	TGCAGCGTTGCTCCCAACAGGGCCACTAACTATGGCTACACCTTC
TRBV18	NA	NA	TRBJ1-3	CASSLPGSEYTIYF	TGTGCCAGCTCACTCCCAGGGAGCGAGTACACCATATATTTT
TRBV7-8	NA	NA	TRBJ2-5	CASSLVNGPGGLWQETQYF	TGTGCCAGCAGCTTAGTGAACGGACCCGGAGGTCTGTGGCAAGAGACCCAGTACTTC
TRBV7-9	NA	once	TRBJ2-2	CASSLRSSDTGELFF	TGTGCCAGCAGCTTACGTAGCTCGGACACCGGGGAGCTGTTTTTT
TRBV11-2	NA	NA	TRBJ1-2	CASSLAANYGYTF	TGTGCCAGCAGCTTAGCAGCTAACTATGGCTACACCTTC